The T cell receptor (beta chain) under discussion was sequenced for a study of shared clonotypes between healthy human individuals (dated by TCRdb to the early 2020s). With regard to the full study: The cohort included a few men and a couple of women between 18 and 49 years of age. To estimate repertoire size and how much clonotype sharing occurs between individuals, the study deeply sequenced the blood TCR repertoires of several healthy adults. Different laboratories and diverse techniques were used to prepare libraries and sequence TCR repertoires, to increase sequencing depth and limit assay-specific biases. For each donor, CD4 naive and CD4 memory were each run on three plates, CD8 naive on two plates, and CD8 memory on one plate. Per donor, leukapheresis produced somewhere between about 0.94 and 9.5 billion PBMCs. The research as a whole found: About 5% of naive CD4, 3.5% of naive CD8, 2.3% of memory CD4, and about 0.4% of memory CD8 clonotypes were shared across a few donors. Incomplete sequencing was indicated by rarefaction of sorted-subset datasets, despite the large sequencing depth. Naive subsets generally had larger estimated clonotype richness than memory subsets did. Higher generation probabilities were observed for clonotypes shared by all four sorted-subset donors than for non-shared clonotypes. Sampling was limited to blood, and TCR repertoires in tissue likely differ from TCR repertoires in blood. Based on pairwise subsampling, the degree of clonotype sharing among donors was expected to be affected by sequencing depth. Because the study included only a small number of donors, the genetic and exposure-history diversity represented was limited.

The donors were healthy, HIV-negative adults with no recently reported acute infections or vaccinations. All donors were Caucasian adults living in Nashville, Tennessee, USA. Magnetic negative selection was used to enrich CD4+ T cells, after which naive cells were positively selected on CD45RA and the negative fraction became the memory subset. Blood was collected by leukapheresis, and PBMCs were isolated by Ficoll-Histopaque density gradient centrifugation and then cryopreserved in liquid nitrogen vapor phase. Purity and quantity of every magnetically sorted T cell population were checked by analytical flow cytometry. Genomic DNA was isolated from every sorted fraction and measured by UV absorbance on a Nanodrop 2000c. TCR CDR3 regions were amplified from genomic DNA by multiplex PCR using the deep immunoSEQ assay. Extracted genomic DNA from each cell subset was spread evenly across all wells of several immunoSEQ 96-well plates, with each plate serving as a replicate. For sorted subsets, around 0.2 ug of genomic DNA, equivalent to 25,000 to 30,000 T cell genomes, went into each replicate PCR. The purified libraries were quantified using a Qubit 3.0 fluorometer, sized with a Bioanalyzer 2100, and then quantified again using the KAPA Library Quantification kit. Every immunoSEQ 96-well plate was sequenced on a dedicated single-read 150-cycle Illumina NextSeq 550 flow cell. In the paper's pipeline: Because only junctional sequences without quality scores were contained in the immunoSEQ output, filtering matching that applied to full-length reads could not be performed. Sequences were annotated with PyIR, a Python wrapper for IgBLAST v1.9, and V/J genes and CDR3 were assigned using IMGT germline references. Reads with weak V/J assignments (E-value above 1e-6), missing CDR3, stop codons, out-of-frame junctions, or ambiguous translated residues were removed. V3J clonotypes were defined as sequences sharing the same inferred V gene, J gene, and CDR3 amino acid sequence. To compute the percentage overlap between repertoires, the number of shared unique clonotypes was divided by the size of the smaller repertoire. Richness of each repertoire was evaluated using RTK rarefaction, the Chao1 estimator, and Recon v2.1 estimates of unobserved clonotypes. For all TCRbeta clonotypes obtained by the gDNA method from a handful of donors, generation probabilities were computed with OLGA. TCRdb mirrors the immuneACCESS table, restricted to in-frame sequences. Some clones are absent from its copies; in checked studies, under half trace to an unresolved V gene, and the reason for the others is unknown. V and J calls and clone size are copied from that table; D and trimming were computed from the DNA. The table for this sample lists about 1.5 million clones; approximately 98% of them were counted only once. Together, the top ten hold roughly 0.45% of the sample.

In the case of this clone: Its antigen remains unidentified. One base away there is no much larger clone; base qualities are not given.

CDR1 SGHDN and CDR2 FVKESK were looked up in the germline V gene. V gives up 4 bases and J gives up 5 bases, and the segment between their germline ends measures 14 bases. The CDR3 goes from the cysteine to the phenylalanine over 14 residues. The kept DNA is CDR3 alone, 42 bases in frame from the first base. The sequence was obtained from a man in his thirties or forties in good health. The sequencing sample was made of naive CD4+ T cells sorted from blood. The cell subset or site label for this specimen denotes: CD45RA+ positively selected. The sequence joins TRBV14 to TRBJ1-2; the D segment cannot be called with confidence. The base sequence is TGTGCCAGCAGCCCTACCGGGAATATATATGGCTACACCTTC. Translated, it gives CASSPTGNIYGYTF.